This T cell receptor beta chain emerged from a study of early T cells in non-severe SARS-CoV-2 infection. Separate cDNA molecules each had unique molecular identifiers attached to them. Using its own MiXCR run on the 5' RACE reads, TCRdb lists one record per CDR3 protein. Among some 61,000 distinct CDR3 sequences listed, roughly 10% were seen once. V lost 5 bases and J lost 2; bases outside the gene matches: 9. The CDR3 consists of 16 residues. Germline V CDR1 and CDR2: MDHEN, SYDVKM. Points from the study as a whole: Matches to VDJdb favored anti-spike CD8 responses and missed private and CD4 specificities.

A few counts support this clonotype. Its antigen remains unidentified. The rearrangement joins TRBV28 to TRBJ1-5, with 7 bases that match TRBD1. Sequencing input: whole blood. This clonotype was obtained from an adult who was a healthcare worker with PCR-confirmed SARS-CoV-2 infection or an uninfected control (not recorded which). This CDR3 reads CASSEQTGSGNQPQHF. CDR3 DNA sequence: TGTGCCAGCAGTGAGCAGACAGGGAGTGGCAATCAGCCCCAGCATTTT.